This T cell receptor (beta chain) was found in a study of tumor-infiltrating lymphocytes in primary liver carcinoma. Study details: Male and female patients aged 30 to 69 years made up the cohort.

Extraction also yielded germline DNA, while blood RNA was obtained from unsorted whole blood. From roughly 0.45 ug total RNA, TCR beta cDNA was generated with a primer in the constant region. Employing slightly modified ARM-PCR, three nested multiplex PCR rounds were run, and these gave rise to the TCR beta libraries. A C-beta reverse primer was combined with TRBV1-TRBV30 forward primers in the first two PCR rounds, and each round had 10 cycles. From the multiplex PCR reads, TCRdb called clonotypes with MiXCR, one entry per CDR3 protein. The sample shows 250,000 to 400,000 distinct CDR3 sequences, about 62% of them seen only once. Of note for this clonotype: Its antigen remains unidentified. A read error may produce the germline difference seen at one junction end.

The length of the CDR3 is 14 residues. Germline-derived CDR1 and CDR2 are SQVTM and ANQGSEA. Findings and caveats of the study: The study found tumor-adjacent and tumor-blood pairs overlapped less than tumor region pairs.

Sequencing was carried out using peripheral blood. The TCR was taken from a man aged 35 to 55 with primary liver carcinoma and hepatitis B virus infection. V and J are TRBV29-1 and TRBJ2-3, with D perhaps assigned TRBD1 or TRBD2 (6 bases each). The CDR3 DNA reads as TGCATCGTTGGGGTCAGGGGACTCACAGATACGCAGTATTTT. Residues: CIVGVRGLTDTQYF.